The present entry profiles one T cell receptor beta chain with its context. V shed 0 bases, J shed 1 base, and the junction held 4 bases outside the gene matches. There are 16 residues in the CDR3. Germline V CDR1 and CDR2: MGHRA, YSYEKL. This sample is part of a study of blood T cell repertoires in COVID-19. Only in-frame clones appear in the TCRdb table, and some are missing; sequencing was by immunoSEQ multiplex PCR. Among roughly 200,000 clones, about 85% were seen once, and the ten largest hold roughly a sixth. The receptor was derived from a man aged 35 to 55 who had recovered from COVID-19. Sequenced input: PBMCs or T cells enriched from blood (not recorded which). The chain recombines TRBV4-1 with TRBJ2-7; 9 nucleotides align to TRBD2. CDR3 nucleotide sequence: TGCGCCAGCAGCCAAGATTCGCTAGCGGGATCCTACGAGCAGTACTTC. This encodes CASSQDSLAGSYEQYF.